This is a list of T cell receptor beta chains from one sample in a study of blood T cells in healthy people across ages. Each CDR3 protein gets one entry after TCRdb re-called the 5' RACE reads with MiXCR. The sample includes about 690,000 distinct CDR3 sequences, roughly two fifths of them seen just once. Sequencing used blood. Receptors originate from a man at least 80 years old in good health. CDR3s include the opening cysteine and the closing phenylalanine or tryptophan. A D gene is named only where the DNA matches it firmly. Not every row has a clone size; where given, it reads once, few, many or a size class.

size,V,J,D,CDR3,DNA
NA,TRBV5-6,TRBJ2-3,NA,CASSLDRAGTATQYF,TGTGCCAGCAGCTTGGACAGGGCCGGCACAGCTACGCAGTATTTT
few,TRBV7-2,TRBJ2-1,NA,CAGALRDGVNNEQFF,TGTGCCGGGGCCTTAAGGGACGGGGTTAACAATGAGCAGTTCTTC
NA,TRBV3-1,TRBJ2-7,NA,CASSQRRGEQYF,TGTGCCAGCAGCCAGCGGAGGGGGGAGCAGTACTTC
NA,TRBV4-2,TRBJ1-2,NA,CASSPDNYGYTF,TGTGCCAGCAGCCCGGACAACTATGGCTACACCTTC
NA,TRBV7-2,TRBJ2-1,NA,CASSLAANYNEQFF,TGTGCCAGCAGCTTAGCGGCTAACTACAATGAGCAGTTCTTC
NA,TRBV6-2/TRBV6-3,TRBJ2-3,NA,CASSFQPTDTQYF,TGTGCCAGCAGTTTCCAGCCCACAGATACGCAGTATTTT
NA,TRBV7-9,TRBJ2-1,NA,CASRGYYNEQFF,TGTGCCAGCAGGGGCTACTACAATGAGCAGTTCTTC
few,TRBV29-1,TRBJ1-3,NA,CSVRFSNGNTIYF,TGCAGCGTCCGTTTCAGTAATGGAAACACCATATATTTT
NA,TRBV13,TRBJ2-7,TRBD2,CASSWWEGETTYEQYF,TGTGCCAGCTCTTGGTGGGAGGGCGAAACCACCTACGAGCAGTACTTC
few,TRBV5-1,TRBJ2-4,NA,CASSLGALGTKNIQYF,TGCGCCAGCAGCTTGGGAGCGTTGGGAACCAAAAACATTCAGTACTTC
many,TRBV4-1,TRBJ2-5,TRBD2,CASSQPSGGAFQETQYF,TGCGCCAGCAGCCAACCTAGCGGGGGGGCCTTCCAAGAGACCCAGTACTTC
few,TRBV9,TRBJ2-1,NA,CASSPAGAGSGNEQFF,TGTGCCAGCAGCCCGGCAGGGGCAGGGTCGGGCAATGAGCAGTTCTTC
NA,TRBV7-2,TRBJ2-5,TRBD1,CANSLYVGQTETQYF,TGTGCCAACAGCTTATACGTGGGACAGACGGAGACCCAGTACTTC
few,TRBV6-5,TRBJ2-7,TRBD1,CASRTGPYEQYF,TGTGCCAGCCGGACAGGGCCCTACGAGCAGTACTTC
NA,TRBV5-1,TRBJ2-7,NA,CASSPGVGRGGDEQYF,TGCGCCAGCAGCCCGGGAGTTGGCAGGGGAGGCGACGAGCAGTACTTC
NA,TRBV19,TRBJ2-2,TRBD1,CASSADRAVAGELFF,TGTGCCAGTAGTGCGGACAGGGCGGTAGCCGGGGAGCTGTTTTTT
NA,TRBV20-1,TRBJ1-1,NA,CSQTRRGTEAFF,TGCAGTCAAACACGAAGGGGCACTGAAGCTTTCTTT
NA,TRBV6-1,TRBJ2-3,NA,CASSEQGGRLVDTQYF,TGTGCCAGCAGTGAACAGGGGGGGCGACTCGTAGATACGCAGTATTTT
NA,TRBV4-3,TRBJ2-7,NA,CASSQSVVLRQYEQYF,TGCGCCAGCAGCCAATCCGTTGTTCTAAGACAATACGAGCAGTACTTC
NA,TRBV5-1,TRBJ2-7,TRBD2,CASSLEGGGAGSYEQYF,TGCGCCAGCAGCTTGGAGGGCGGGGGGGCCGGCTCCTACGAGCAGTACTTC
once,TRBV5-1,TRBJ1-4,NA,CASSVSAENEKLFF,TGCGCCAGCAGCGTGTCGGCAGAAAATGAAAAACTGTTTTTT
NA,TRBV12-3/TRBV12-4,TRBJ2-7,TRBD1,CASRPGSGQGWYEQYF,TGTGCCAGCAGACCCGGATCGGGACAGGGATGGTACGAGCAGTACTTC
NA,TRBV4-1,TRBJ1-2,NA,CASTPGSLNYGYTF,TGCGCCAGCACCCCTGGGTCACTGAACTATGGCTACACCTTC
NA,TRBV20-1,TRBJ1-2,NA,CSARVQVYGYTF,TGCAGTGCTAGAGTACAGGTCTATGGCTACACCTTC
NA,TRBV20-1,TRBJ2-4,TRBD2,CSVLGGAAKNIQYF,TGCAGTGTCCTCGGGGGGGCGGCCAAAAACATTCAGTACTTC
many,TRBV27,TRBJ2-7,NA,CASRNTYEQYF,TGTGCCAGCAGGAACACCTACGAGCAGTACTTC
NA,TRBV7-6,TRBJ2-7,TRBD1,CASSRTGGNEQYF,TGTGCCAGCAGCCGGACAGGGGGGAACGAGCAGTACTTC
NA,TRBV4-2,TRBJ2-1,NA,CASSQGWGSSYNEQFF,TGTGCCAGCAGCCAAGGGTGGGGAAGCTCCTACAATGAGCAGTTCTTC
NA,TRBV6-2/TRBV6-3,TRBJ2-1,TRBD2,CASSGTSNEQFF,TGTGCCAGCAGTGGGACTAGCAATGAGCAGTTCTTC
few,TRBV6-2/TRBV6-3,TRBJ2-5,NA,CASSSAGTYEETQYF,TGTGCCAGCAGTTCCGCCGGGACCTACGAAGAGACCCAGTACTTC
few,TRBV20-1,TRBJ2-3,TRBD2,CSADSGSTDTQYF,TGCAGTGCTGATAGCGGGAGCACAGATACGCAGTATTTT
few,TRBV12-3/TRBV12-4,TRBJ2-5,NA,CASSLKGEGEQYF,TGTGCCAGCAGTTTGAAGGGGGAGGGGGAGCAGTACTTC
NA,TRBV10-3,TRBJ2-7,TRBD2,CAISENVSGGPLEQYF,TGTGCCATCAGTGAGAACGTGAGCGGGGGGCCTCTCGAGCAGTACTTC
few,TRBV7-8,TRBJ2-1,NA,CASSLAGQTRNEQFF,TGTGCCAGCAGCTTAGCGGGACAAACGCGGAATGAGCAGTTCTTC
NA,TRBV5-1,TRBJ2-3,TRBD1,CASSQGTGGRTDTQYF,TGCGCCAGCAGCCAGGGGACAGGGGGACGCACAGATACGCAGTATTTT
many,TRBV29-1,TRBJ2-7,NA,CSVAEDHLRYF,TGCAGCGTTGCCGAGGACCATCTCCGGTACTTC
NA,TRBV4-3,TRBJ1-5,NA,CASSHPGGDLAGDQPQHF,TGCGCCAGCAGCCATCCCGGGGGAGATTTGGCAGGGGATCAGCCCCAGCATTTT
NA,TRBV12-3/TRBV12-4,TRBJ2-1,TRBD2,CASSFVAGGYNEQFF,TGTGCCAGCAGTTTTGTTGCGGGAGGTTACAATGAGCAGTTCTTC
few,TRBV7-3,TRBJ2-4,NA,CASSLTSLGRTKNIQYF,TGTGCCAGCAGCTTAACTTCCCTCGGTCGGACCAAAAACATTCAGTACTTC
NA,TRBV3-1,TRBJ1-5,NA,CASSQGSGARNQPQHF,TGTGCCAGCAGCCAAGGATCAGGGGCCCGCAATCAGCCCCAGCATTTT
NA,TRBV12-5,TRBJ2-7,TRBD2,CASGKSGSGNEQYF,TGTGCTAGTGGCAAGAGCGGGAGTGGGAACGAGCAGTACTTC
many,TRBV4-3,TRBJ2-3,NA,CASSQGTRADTQYF,TGCGCCAGCAGCCAAGGCACTAGAGCAGATACGCAGTATTTT
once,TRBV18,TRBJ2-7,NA,CASSPNRASYEQYF,TGTGCCAGCTCACCAAACAGGGCCTCCTACGAGCAGTACTTC
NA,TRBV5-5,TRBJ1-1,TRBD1,CASSKRQGSGTEAFF,TGTGCCAGCAGCAAACGACAGGGCTCGGGCACTGAAGCTTTCTTT
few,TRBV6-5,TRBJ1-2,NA,CASSRPGRGAGYTF,TGTGCCAGCAGCAGGCCGGGACGGGGGGCCGGCTACACCTTC
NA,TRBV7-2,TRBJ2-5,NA,CASRLKGVQETQYF,TGTGCCAGCAGACTTAAGGGGGTCCAAGAGACCCAGTACTTC
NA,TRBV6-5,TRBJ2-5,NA,CASKRQNQETQYF,TGTGCCAGTAAGAGACAGAACCAAGAGACCCAGTACTTC
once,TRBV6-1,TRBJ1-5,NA,CASSEISRNQPQHF,TGTGCCAGCAGTGAAATATCCCGCAATCAGCCCCAGCATTTT
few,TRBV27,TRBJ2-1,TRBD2,CASSPWGGGSHNEQFF,TGTGCCAGCAGCCCCTGGGGCGGGGGGTCGCACAATGAGCAGTTCTTC
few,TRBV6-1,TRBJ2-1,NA,CASSAPDEQFF,TGTGCCAGCAGTGCCCCGGATGAGCAGTTCTTC
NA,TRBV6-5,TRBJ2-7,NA,CASSYSSRAIYEQYF,TGTGCCAGCAGTTACTCCAGCAGGGCAATTTACGAGCAGTACTTC
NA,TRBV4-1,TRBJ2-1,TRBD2,CASSQDLLAGQSSYNEQFF,TGCGCCAGCAGCCAAGACCTACTAGCGGGCCAAAGCTCCTACAATGAGCAGTTCTTC
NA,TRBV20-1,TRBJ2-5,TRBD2,CSAERGPAQYF,TGCAGTGCTGAGCGGGGGCCTGCCCAGTACTTC
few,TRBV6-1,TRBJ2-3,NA,CASSEAQGWTDTQYF,TGTGCCAGCAGTGAAGCGCAGGGGTGGACAGATACGCAGTATTTT
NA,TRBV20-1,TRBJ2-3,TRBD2,CSARVPQAGRATDTQYF,TGCAGTGCTAGAGTCCCCCAGGCCGGGAGGGCCACAGATACGCAGTATTTT
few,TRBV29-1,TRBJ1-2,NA,CSAGGQGMTNYGYTF,TGCAGCGCCGGCGGCCAGGGGATGACTAACTATGGCTACACCTTC